The 2 T cell receptor beta chains below come from one sample, sequenced in a study of graft-versus-host responses after intestinal transplantation. These receptors have no known antigen. Sequencing was performed with immunoSEQ multiplex PCR; in TCRdb, only in-frame clones are kept and a portion is missing. The data show about 88,000 clones, 94% seen once. Here the sequenced sample was unstimulated CD4+ T cells sorted from spleen or lymph node cells, taken before transplant. The receptor set was obtained from a human donor who was the organ donor for an intestinal transplant.

The CDR3 loop is CASSQNSGANVLTF. CDR3 coding DNA: TGTGCCAGCAGCCAAAATTCTGGGGCCAACGTCCTGACTTTC. This rearrangement joins TRBV7-9 to TRBJ2-6; D not certain. With 5 bases removed from V and 1 base from J, the gap between germline ends came to 6 bases. The CDR3 runs 14 residues. Germline CDR1 reads SEHNR; CDR2 reads FQNEAQ (reference sequence).

This chain joins TRBV4-2 and TRBJ2-7, with D perhaps TRBD2 (6 bases). Germline assignment: CDR1 LGHNA and CDR2 YNFKEQ. The CDR3 spans 14 residues. Trimming removed 0 bases from V and 3 bases from J, with 9 bases in between. The DNA for the CDR3 is TGTGCCAGCAGCCAAGATAGTAGCGGCTACGAGCAGTACTTC. Protein product: CASSQDSSGYEQYF.